Presented here are 28 T cell receptor beta chains from one specimen sequenced in a study of monozygotic twins with inflammatory bowel disease. TCRdb re-called the 5' RACE reads; every CDR3 protein appears as one record, without DNA. Recorded here are around 150,000 distinct CDR3 sequences; the top ten clones represent approximately 2.4%. Sequenced: blood. The receptors derive from a human donor with ulcerative colitis or Crohn's disease, or a healthy co-twin of an affected twin (not recorded which).

The chain combines TRBV19 with TRBJ1-5; without DNA, the TCRdb call of TRBD1 cannot be checked. The CDR3 spans 15 residues. Germline V lookup: CDR1 LNHDA, CDR2 SQIVND (reference sequence). CDR3 region: CASSRGQGVYQPQHF.

V is TRBV27 and J is TRBJ2-7. Germline V gives CDR1 MNHEY, CDR2 SMNVEV (reference sequence). CDR3 length equals 13 residues. CDR3 residues: CASSFASSYEQYF.

The rearrangement links TRBV7-2 to TRBJ2-1; the D call from TCRdb, TRBD1, cannot be confirmed without DNA. The germline gives CDR1 SGHTA, CDR2 FQGNSA. This CDR3 has 16 amino acids. This chain's CDR3 is CASIFAGGGGYNEQFF.

This CDR3 is CASSLTVYSYEQYF. The chain uses TRBV7-2 and TRBJ2-7. The CDR3 runs 14 residues. Germline V gives CDR1 SGHTA, CDR2 FQGNSA.

V gene TRBV7-2 combines with J gene TRBJ2-2. The CDR3 runs 12 residues. Germline lookup yields CDR1 SGHTA and CDR2 FQGNSA. CDR3 sequence: CASSPTARELFF.

The CDR3 region is CSARWTSRTVGEQYF. The chain employs TRBV20-1 and TRBJ2-7; TCRdb names TRBD1, which stays unverified in the absence of DNA. In germline, CDR1 is DFQATT, CDR2 SNEGSKA (reference sequence). The CDR3 sequence is 15 residues long.

The chain recombines TRBV27 with TRBJ2-7; the D call from TCRdb, TRBD1, cannot be confirmed without DNA. CDR3 length: 18 residues. The germline CDR1 and CDR2 sequences are MNHEY and SMNVEV (reference sequence). CDR3 sequence: CASSLSRGGDSSLGEQYF.

The chain has TRBV2 and TRBJ2-7; TCRdb designates TRBD2, a call that cannot be tested without DNA. Per the germline V gene, CDR1 is SNHLY and CDR2 is FYNNEI. The length of the CDR3 is 14 residues. The CDR3 spells CASRPLAGVYEQYF.

The rearrangement joins TRBV27 to TRBJ2-1; lacking DNA, the TRBD2 call made by TCRdb goes unchecked. Germline loops: CDR1 MNHEY, CDR2 SMNVEV (reference sequence). The CDR3 is 15 amino acids. CDR3 region: CASSLRLAGGNEQFF.

The genes are TRBV20-1 and TRBJ2-3; TCRdb's D call of TRBD2 is untestable without DNA. The germline gives CDR1 DFQATT, CDR2 SNEGSKA (reference sequence). The CDR3 is 15 amino acids. CDR3 sequence: CSARATSGAGDTQYF.

The rearrangement joins TRBV12-3 or TRBV12-4 to TRBJ2-7; TCRdb selects TRBD1, and the lack of DNA leaves this call unchecked. The CDR3 extends over 13 amino acids. CDR3: CASLGPTTDEQYF.

The chain uses TRBV20-1 and TRBJ2-4; there is no DNA to check the TCRdb D call of TRBD2. In germline, CDR1 is DFQATT, CDR2 SNEGSKA (reference sequence). The CDR3 sequence is 14 residues long. The CDR3 loop is CSARGEGGENIQYF.

The rearrangement links TRBV12-3 or TRBV12-4 to TRBJ1-5; without DNA, the TCRdb call of TRBD1 cannot be checked. The CDR3 runs to 16 residues. The CDR3 reads CASSSAQGNSNQPQHF.

This sequence joins TRBV12-3 or TRBV12-4 and TRBJ2-3. The CDR3 is 12 residues long. CDR3 protein: CATRRGTDTQYF.

V usage is TRBV11-2 and J usage is TRBJ2-1; the TCRdb call, TRBD2, lacks DNA for checking. The germline gives CDR1 SGHAT, CDR2 FQNNGV. The CDR3 is 18 amino acids. The CDR3 is CASSLLLRWSSSYNEQFF.

The gene calls are TRBV4-1 and TRBJ2-7; TCRdb's assignment of TRBD1 cannot be checked, as there is no DNA. The CDR3 totals 16 residues. Per the germline V gene, CDR1 is MGHRA and CDR2 is YSYEKL. The CDR3 sequence is CASSRGGEDRPYEQYF.

The J gene is TRBJ2-1, the V gene TRBV7-9; TCRdb's assignment of TRBD2 cannot be checked, as there is no DNA. The CDR3 consists of 17 residues. CDR1 SEHNR and CDR2 FQNEAQ come from the germline V gene (reference sequence). The CDR3 protein is CASSPRLAGGLVNEQFF.

The chain uses TRBV24-1 and TRBJ2-2; TCRdb's D gene call, TRBD1, goes unchecked for lack of DNA. This CDR3 is 15 amino acids long. Per the germline V gene, CDR1 is KGHDR and CDR2 is SFDVKD. The CDR3: CATSRTDTNTGELFF.

J is TRBJ1-5 and V is TRBV4-2; TCRdb returns TRBD1, unconfirmable since there is no DNA. The CDR3 is 16 amino acids. Germline-derived CDR1 and CDR2 are LGHNA and YNFKEQ. This CDR3 reads CASSQGGQDFNQPQHF.

This chain connects TRBV18 to TRBJ2-5. CDR1 and CDR2 from the germline V gene are KGHSH and LQKENI. The CDR3 length is 15 residues. The CDR3 spells CASSESEGSQETQYF.

This chain links TRBV7-2 with TRBJ1-1; TCRdb designates TRBD1, a call that cannot be tested without DNA. The CDR3 has 16 residues. CDR1 SGHTA and CDR2 FQGNSA come from the germline V gene. CDR3: CASSLAHLVGGTEAFF. Full variable domain (missing parts from reference TRBV7-2 and TRBJ1-1): GAGVSQSPSNKVTEKGKDVELRCDPISGHTALYWYRQSLGQGLEFLIYFQGNSAPDKSGLPSDRFSAERTGGSVSTLTIQRTQQEDSAVYLCASSLAHLVGGTEAFFGQGTRLTVV.

The genes are TRBV6-2 or TRBV6-3 and TRBJ1-5. Per germline, CDR1 MNHEY and CDR2 SVGEGT. The CDR3 length is 19 residues. The CDR3 here is CASSLNAGRASYSNQPQHF.

V gene TRBV7-3 combines with J gene TRBJ1-2; TCRdb lists TRBD1, though no DNA is available to test this call. Germline CDR1 SGHTA, CDR2 FQGTGA. The CDR3 spans 13 residues. The CDR3 here is CASSSGQTYGYTF.

This sequence joins TRBV20-1 and TRBJ1-5; the TCRdb call, TRBD1, lacks DNA for checking. The V gene's germline CDR1 is DFQATT and CDR2 SNEGSKA (reference sequence). This CDR3 comprises 12 residues. The CDR3 sequence is CSATGGTQPQHF.

The chain couples TRBV18 to TRBJ1-4. The CDR3 has 12 amino acids. Germline CDR1 KGHSH, CDR2 LQKENI. CDR3 sequence reads: CASSPAGEKLFF.

V usage is TRBV4-2 and J usage is TRBJ2-3; TCRdb lists TRBD2, though no DNA is available to test this call. This CDR3 has 15 amino acids. Germline V gene lookup returns CDR1 LGHNA and CDR2 YNFKEQ. Here the CDR3 reads CASSQDLGRADTQYF.

The genes are TRBV5-1 and TRBJ2-1; TCRdb lists TRBD2, though no DNA is available to test this call. The germline V gene has CDR1 SGHRS and CDR2 YFSETQ. The CDR3 sequence is 16 residues long. This CDR3 reads CASSLEGLRSYNEQFF.

This sequence joins TRBV4-2 and TRBJ1-2; the D call from TCRdb, TRBD1, cannot be confirmed without DNA. There are 17 residues in the CDR3. Germline V gene sequence: CDR1 LGHNA, CDR2 YNFKEQ. The CDR3 reads CASSQEDGPGAGYGYTF.